The TCR beta chain under discussion was sequenced for a study of CD8 T cells in Susac syndrome. Reverse transcription of 0.5 to 1 ug RNA was performed with random hexamers. Amplification of TCR beta CDR3 was carried out by immunoSEQ multiplex PCR, which covered 54 Vbeta and 13 Jbeta segments. In TCRdb, the immunoSEQ multiplex PCR reads were re-called with MiXCR into one record per CDR3 protein. The data contain 150,000 or so distinct CDR3 sequences, 95% of them singletons. The CDR3 consists of 14 residues. V was clipped by 8 bases and J by 5 bases, with 19 bases between them. Germline lookup yields CDR1 MNHEY and CDR2 SMNVEV (reference sequence).

This chain connects TRBV27 to TRBJ2-7, with a possible D match to TRBD1 (6 bases). The sequencing sample was made of CD4+ T cells from PBMCs. The sequence came from a human donor with Susac syndrome. CDR3 DNA sequence: TGTGCCAGCGAGGCAAGGGCAGGGGTCCACGAGCAGTACTTC. This sequence encodes CASEARAGVHEQYF.